This T cell receptor beta chain was recovered during a study of T cells in Graves' hyperthyroidism and ophthalmopathy. Patients showing uncontrolled infection, other autoimmune disease, pregnancy or lactation were ineligible. CDR3 length: 15 amino acids. Trimming took 5 bases from V and 1 from J; bases not matched to a gene: 7. Germline assignment: CDR1 MDHEN and CDR2 SYDVKM. This clonotype has a count of ten or more. The antigen remains undetermined. Study-wide results and caveats: Peripheral blood also featured most of the thyroid clonotypes expanded above 0.001. Before onset, by a median of about seven months, the model predicted ophthalmopathy.

Researchers took RNA transcripts and amplified the TCR beta CDR3 regions from them. HTBI primers were employed in a first-round RT-PCR of the TCR CDR3. Via MiXCR, TCRdb re-called the multiplex PCR reads, giving one row per CDR3 protein. The table shows about 620,000 distinct CDR3 sequences, with 15% to 20% occurring only once. Source material: blood. The receptor's source is a woman in her twenties or thirties with Graves' hyperthyroidism. The chain employs TRBV28 and TRBJ1-1; 7 bases are shared with TRBD1. The DNA for the CDR3 is TGTGCCAGCAGTCCTTACGGGACAGCGAACACTGAAGCTTTCTTT. Protein sequence: CASSPYGTANTEAFF.